The rows below give T cell receptor beta chains drawn from one sample of a study of OX40 agonist ivuxolimab in advanced cancers. Using immunoSEQ multiplex PCR, the repertoire was profiled, and TCRdb retains in-frame clones only, with some absent. The sample has tens of thousands of clones, approximately 84% seen once. This sample comprised CD4+ or CD8+ T cells sorted from blood, obtained in a trial of the OX40 agonist ivuxolimab. The receptors here all came from an adult with an advanced solid tumor such as melanoma, head and neck, liver or kidney cancer. Both conserved end residues are part of each CDR3. A D gene is named only where the DNA matches it firmly. Clone size appears in some rows only: once, few, many, or a class for an expanded clone.

v_call,d_call,j_call,clone_size,cdr3_nt,cdr3_aa
TRBV19,NA,TRBJ1-2,NA,TGTGCCAGTAGCCGGACCAACTATGGCTACACCTTC,CASSRTNYGYTF
TRBV6-5,TRBD1,TRBJ2-1,NA,TGTGCCAGCGGCAACAGGGGGATATCCTCCAATGAGCAGTTCTTC,CASGNRGISSNEQFF
TRBV29-1,NA,TRBJ1-4,NA,TGCAGCGTTGGCACCGGGACGGCAAATGAAAAACTGTTTTTT,CSVGTGTANEKLFF
TRBV14,NA,TRBJ2-2,NA,TGTGCCAGCAGGCAAACTAGCCCCACCGGGGAGCTGTTTTTT,CASRQTSPTGELFF
TRBV6-4,NA,TRBJ2-7,NA,TGTGCCAGCAGTGACGCCTCTGGGGTCTACGAGCAGTACTTC,CASSDASGVYEQYF
TRBV7-3,NA,TRBJ2-1,NA,TGTGCCAGCAGTCCCTCCAGGGGGACTGGGCGGAATGAGCAGTTCTTC,CASSPSRGTGRNEQFF
TRBV7-3,NA,TRBJ1-4,NA,TGTGCCAGCAGCTTAGGGATGGGGATGGCTAATGAAAAACTGTTTTTT,CASSLGMGMANEKLFF
TRBV6-1,NA,TRBJ2-3,NA,TGTGCCAGCAGCCAAGAGTATTCTCCTTGGGATACGCAGTATTTT,CASSQEYSPWDTQYF
TRBV28,NA,TRBJ2-7,few,TGTGCCAGCAGTTTGGAATTGGCCGGGTCGGACTACGAGCAGTACTTC,CASSLELAGSDYEQYF
TRBV15,NA,TRBJ2-4,NA,TGTGCCACCAGCAAACCCAGGGGGGAGAAAAACATTCAGTACTTC,CATSKPRGEKNIQYF
TRBV14,NA,TRBJ2-3,NA,TGTGCCAGCAGCCAAGATCGGTTTAGAACAGATACGCAGTATTTT,CASSQDRFRTDTQYF
TRBV6-7,NA,TRBJ1-2,NA,TGTGCCAGCCGAGGGGGGGGACAAGTGAACTATGGCTACACCTTC,CASRGGGQVNYGYTF
TRBV7-8,NA,TRBJ1-2,NA,TGTGCCAGCAGCCCAAAGGACCGGTACTATGGCTACACCTTC,CASSPKDRYYGYTF
TRBV7-9,NA,TRBJ1-1,few,TGTGCCAGCAGCTTAGGAGGACTCACTGAAGCTTTCTTT,CASSLGGLTEAFF
TRBV2,TRBD1,TRBJ2-2,once,TGTGCCAGCAGTGAAAGGGGGCGCGGGGAGCTGTTTTTT,CASSERGRGELFF
TRBV6-5,TRBD1,TRBJ2-5,NA,TGTGCCAGCAGTAGACAGGGGGTGGGAGAGGAGACCCAGTACTTC,CASSRQGVGEETQYF
TRBV11-3,NA,TRBJ2-7,NA,TGTGCCAGCAGCTTAGAGGGACGGTACTACGAGCAGTACTTC,CASSLEGRYYEQYF
TRBV12-5,NA,TRBJ2-3,NA,TGTGCTAGTGGGTTGACAGTGGGCTCAGATACGCAGTATTTT,CASGLTVGSDTQYF
TRBV6-5,NA,TRBJ1-6,NA,TGTGCCAGCAGTTCCCCCCAGGGCGAGCGGTCACCCCTCCACTTT,CASSSPQGERSPLHF
TRBV9,NA,TRBJ2-1,NA,TGTGCCAGCAGCGTAGACCCAGCGAATGAGCAGTTCTTC,CASSVDPANEQFF
TRBV23-1,TRBD1,TRBJ2-7,once,TGCGCCAGCAGTCCTCCGGGACAGGTTGACTACGAGCAGTACTTC,CASSPPGQVDYEQYF
TRBV7-7,TRBD2,TRBJ2-2,NA,TGTGCTAGCAGCTATAGACTAGCGGGGAACACCGGGGAGCTGTTTTTT,CASSYRLAGNTGELFF
TRBV6-4,NA,TRBJ1-1,NA,TGTGCCAGCAGGGCTGAAGACTGGTTGGCTGAAGCTTTCTTT,CASRAEDWLAEAFF
TRBV15,TRBD2,TRBJ2-7,medium-sized,TGTGCCACCAGCAGAGATACGGGGGGAAGGGTGGGTGAGCAGTACTTC,CATSRDTGGRVGEQYF
TRBV6-5,NA,TRBJ1-2,few,TGTGCCAGCAGTTACAGCGGAGGTATAGGCTACACCTTC,CASSYSGGIGYTF
TRBV30,NA,TRBJ2-7,NA,TGTGCCTGGAGTGCTCAAACAGGGTGGTCCGACGAGCAGTACTTC,CAWSAQTGWSDEQYF
TRBV11-1,TRBD2,TRBJ2-1,NA,TGTGCCAGCAGCCGTACTCGCGGGAGCTCCTACAATGAGCAGTTCTTC,CASSRTRGSSYNEQFF
TRBV19,NA,TRBJ1-1,NA,TGTGCCAGTAACGGAGGGGCAGGCTCCCCGGGGAACACTGAAGCTTTCTTT,CASNGGAGSPGNTEAFF
TRBV29-1,NA,TRBJ2-7,NA,TGCAGCGTTCGAACAGGGCTCAGCGAGCAGTACTTC,CSVRTGLSEQYF
TRBV28,TRBD1,TRBJ2-1,NA,TGTGCCAGCAGGTACGAGGACAGGACTTACAATGAGCAGTTCTTC,CASRYEDRTYNEQFF
TRBV27,NA,TRBJ2-5,NA,TGTGCCAGCAGTTTCCAGCCCGGGATCGGTATTGAGACCCAGTACTTC,CASSFQPGIGIETQYF
TRBV7-6,NA,TRBJ2-3,NA,TGTGCCAGCAGCCCCATGCCAGGGTACACAGATACGCAGTATTTT,CASSPMPGYTDTQYF
TRBV19,TRBD2,TRBJ2-1,once,TGTGCCAGTAGTCTTACGGGAGGCCGCGGGGGGGACAATGAGCAGTTCTTC,CASSLTGGRGGDNEQFF
TRBV7-9,NA,TRBJ1-1,few,TGTGCCAGCAGCCACGCAGGCCTTGGGGCTTTCTTT,CASSHAGLGAFF
TRBV6-5,NA,TRBJ1-6,NA,TGTGCCAGCAGTTTGGGAATGGTTAGAAATTCACCCCTCCACTTT,CASSLGMVRNSPLHF
TRBV2,TRBD1,TRBJ1-5,NA,TGTGCCAGCAGATCTACAGGGGGAGGAGCGCCCCAGCATTTT,CASRSTGGGAPQHF
TRBV6-6,NA,TRBJ1-3,once,TGTGCCAGCAGCAGCGCCCCGAACACCATATATTTT,CASSSAPNTIYF
TRBV7-6,TRBD2,TRBJ2-5,NA,TGTGCCAGCAGCCCGGGACTAGCGGGAGACCAGTACTTC,CASSPGLAGDQYF
TRBV6-5,NA,TRBJ2-7,NA,TGTGCCAGCAGTTCCAGTGGGGGGCACTCCTACGAGCAGTACTTC,CASSSSGGHSYEQYF
TRBV6-5,TRBD1,TRBJ1-2,NA,TGTGCCAGCAGTTATCAGGGGGAGCTTCGCTATGGCTACACCTTC,CASSYQGELRYGYTF
TRBV5-1,TRBD2,TRBJ2-3,NA,TGCGCCAGCAGCACCCGCGGGGGGGACACAGATACGCAGTATTTT,CASSTRGGDTDTQYF
TRBV6-1,NA,TRBJ1-1,NA,TGTGCCAGCAGTGAAGCTGGTCAGGTCACTGAAGCTTTCTTT,CASSEAGQVTEAFF
TRBV30,NA,TRBJ1-4,NA,TGTGCCTGGAGTGTGGGGGGGGCGACTAATGAAAAACTGTTTTTT,CAWSVGGATNEKLFF
TRBV9,NA,TRBJ1-4,NA,TGTGCCAGCAGCGTAGCTTCCTCGCCGGGTGAAAAACTGTTTTTT,CASSVASSPGEKLFF